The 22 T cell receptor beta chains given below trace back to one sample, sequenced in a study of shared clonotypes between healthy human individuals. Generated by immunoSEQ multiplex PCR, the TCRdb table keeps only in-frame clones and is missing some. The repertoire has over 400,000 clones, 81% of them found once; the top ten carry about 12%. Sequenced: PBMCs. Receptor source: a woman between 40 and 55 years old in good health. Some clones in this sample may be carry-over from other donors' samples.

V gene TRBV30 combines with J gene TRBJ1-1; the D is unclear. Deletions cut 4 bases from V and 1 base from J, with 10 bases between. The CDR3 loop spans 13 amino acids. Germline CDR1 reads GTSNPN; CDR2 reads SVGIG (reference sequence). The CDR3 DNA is TGTGCCTGGAATAAGCTGGGGAACACTGAAGCTTTCTTT. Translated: CAWNKLGNTEAFF.

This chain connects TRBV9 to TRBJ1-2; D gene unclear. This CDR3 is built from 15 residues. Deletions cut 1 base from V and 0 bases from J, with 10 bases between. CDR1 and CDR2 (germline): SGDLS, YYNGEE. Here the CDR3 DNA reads TGTGCCAGCAGCGTATCCAGCAGATCTAACTATGGCTACACCTTC. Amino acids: CASSVSSRSNYGYTF.

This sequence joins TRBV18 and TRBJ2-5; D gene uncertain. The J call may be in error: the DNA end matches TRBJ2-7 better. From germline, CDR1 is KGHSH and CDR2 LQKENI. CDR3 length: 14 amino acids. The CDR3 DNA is TGTGCCAGCTCTACCGGGCCAGACCCCTACGAGCAGTACTTC. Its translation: CASSTGPDPYEQYF.

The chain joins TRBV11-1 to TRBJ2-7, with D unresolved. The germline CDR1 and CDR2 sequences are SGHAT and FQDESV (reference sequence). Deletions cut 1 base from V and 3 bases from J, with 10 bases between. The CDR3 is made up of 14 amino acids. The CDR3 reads CASSLERKVYEQYF. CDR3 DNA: TGTGCCAGCAGCTTAGAACGCAAAGTCTACGAGCAGTACTTC.

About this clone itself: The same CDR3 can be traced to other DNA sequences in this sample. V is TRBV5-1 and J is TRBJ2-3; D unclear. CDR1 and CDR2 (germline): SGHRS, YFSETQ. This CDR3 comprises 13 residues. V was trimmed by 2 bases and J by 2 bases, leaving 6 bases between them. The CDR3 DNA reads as TGCGCCAGCAGCTTAGGAGCCACAGATACGCAGTATTTT. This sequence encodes CASSLGATDTQYF.

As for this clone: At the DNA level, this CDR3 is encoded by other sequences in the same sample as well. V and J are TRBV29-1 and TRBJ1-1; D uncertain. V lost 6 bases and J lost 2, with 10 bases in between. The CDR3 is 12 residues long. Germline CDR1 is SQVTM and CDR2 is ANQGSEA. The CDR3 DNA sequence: TGCAGCGTCCGAGGCGGAAACACTGAAGCTTTCTTT. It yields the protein CSVRGGNTEAFF.

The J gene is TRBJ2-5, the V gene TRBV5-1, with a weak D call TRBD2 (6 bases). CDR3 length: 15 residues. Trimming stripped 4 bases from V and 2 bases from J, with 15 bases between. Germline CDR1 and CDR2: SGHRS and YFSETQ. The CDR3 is CASSNREIAQETQYF. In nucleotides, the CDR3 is TGCGCCAGCAGCAACCGGGAGATCGCGCAAGAGACCCAGTACTTC.

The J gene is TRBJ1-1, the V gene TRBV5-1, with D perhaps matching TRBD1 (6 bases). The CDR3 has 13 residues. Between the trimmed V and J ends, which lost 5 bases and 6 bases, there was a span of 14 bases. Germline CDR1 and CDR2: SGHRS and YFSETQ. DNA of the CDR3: TGCGCCAGCAGTCAAAGGGACAAGGCTGAAGCTTTCTTT. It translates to CASSQRDKAEAFF.

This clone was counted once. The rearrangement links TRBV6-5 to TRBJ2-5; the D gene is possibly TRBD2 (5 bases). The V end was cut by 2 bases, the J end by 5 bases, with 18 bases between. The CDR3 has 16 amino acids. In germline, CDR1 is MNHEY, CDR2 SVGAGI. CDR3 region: CASSYASGILSETQYF. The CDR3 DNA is TGTGCCAGCAGTTACGCCTCGGGGATCCTGTCGGAGACCCAGTACTTC.

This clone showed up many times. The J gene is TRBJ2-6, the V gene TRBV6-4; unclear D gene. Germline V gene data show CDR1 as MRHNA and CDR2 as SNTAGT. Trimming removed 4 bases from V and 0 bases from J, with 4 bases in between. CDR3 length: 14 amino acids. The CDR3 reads CASSVDSGANVLTF. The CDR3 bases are TGTGCCAGCAGTGTTGACTCTGGGGCCAACGTCCTGACTTTC.

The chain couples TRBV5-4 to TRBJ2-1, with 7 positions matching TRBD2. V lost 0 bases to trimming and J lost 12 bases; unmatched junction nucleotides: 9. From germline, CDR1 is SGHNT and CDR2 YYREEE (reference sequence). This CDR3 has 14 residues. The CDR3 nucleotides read TGTGCCAGCAGCTTGGAGCTAGCGGCGAGTTGGCAGTTCTTC. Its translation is CASSLELAASWQFF.

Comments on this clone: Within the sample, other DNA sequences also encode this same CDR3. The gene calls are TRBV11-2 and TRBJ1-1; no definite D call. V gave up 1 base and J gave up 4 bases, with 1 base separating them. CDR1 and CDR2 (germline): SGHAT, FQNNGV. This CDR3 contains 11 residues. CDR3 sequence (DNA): TGTGCCAGCAGCTTAGTCACTGAAGCTTTCTTT. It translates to CASSLVTEAFF.

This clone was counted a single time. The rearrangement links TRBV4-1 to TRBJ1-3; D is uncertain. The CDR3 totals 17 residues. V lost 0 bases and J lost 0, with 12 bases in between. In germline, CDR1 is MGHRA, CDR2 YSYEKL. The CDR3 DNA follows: TGCGCCAGCAGCCAAGATGGTTTGGGCACCTCTGGAAACACCATATATTTT. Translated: CASSQDGLGTSGNTIYF.

CDR3 nucleotides: TGTGCCAGCAGCTTAGGGGGAGTTGGGCAGTTCTTC. This sequence encodes CASSLGGVGQFF. V gene TRBV7-9 combines with J gene TRBJ2-1; D perhaps matches TRBD2 (5 bases). CDR1 is SEHNR, CDR2 FQNEAQ, per germline (reference sequence). The CDR3 runs 12 residues. V was pared by 1 base and J by 12 bases, with 10 bases between.

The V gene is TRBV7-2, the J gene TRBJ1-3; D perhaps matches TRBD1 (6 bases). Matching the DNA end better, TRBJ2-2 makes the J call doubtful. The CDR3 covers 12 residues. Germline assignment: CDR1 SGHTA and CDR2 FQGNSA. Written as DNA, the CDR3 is TGTGCCAGCAGCAGCAGGGGCGGGGAGCTGTTTTTT. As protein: CASSSRGGELFF.

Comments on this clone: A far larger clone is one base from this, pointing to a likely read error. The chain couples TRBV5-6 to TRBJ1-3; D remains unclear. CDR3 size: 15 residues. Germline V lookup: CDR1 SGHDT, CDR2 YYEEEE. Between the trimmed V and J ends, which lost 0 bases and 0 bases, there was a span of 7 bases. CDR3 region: CASSLGLDSGNTIYF. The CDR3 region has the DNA TGTGCCAGCAGCTTGGGGCTGGACTCTGGAAACACCATATATTTT.

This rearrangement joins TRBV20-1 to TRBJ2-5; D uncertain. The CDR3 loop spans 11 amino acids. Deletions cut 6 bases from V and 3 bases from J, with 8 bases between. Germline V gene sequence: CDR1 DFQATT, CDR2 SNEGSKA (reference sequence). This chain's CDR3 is CSAKHKETQYF. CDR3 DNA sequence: TGCAGTGCCAAACACAAAGAGACCCAGTACTTC.

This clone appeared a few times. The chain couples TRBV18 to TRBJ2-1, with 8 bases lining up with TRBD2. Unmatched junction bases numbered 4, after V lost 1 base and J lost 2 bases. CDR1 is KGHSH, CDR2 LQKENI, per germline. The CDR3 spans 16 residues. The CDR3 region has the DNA TGTGCCAGCTCACCACAGACTAGCGTCACCTACAATGAGCAGTTCTTC. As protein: CASSPQTSVTYNEQFF.

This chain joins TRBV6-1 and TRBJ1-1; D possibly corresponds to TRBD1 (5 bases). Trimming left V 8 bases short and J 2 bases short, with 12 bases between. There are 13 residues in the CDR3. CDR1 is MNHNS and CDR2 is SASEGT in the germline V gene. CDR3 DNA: TGTGCCAGCCTCATTGGGGGTAACACTGAAGCTTTCTTT. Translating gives CASLIGGNTEAFF.

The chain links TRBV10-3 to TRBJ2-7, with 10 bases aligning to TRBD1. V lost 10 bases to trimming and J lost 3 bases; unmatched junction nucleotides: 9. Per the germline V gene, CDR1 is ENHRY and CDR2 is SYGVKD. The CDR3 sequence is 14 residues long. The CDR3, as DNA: TGTGCCACGCATGGACAGGGGGTCTTCTACGAGCAGTACTTC. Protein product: CATHGQGVFYEQYF.

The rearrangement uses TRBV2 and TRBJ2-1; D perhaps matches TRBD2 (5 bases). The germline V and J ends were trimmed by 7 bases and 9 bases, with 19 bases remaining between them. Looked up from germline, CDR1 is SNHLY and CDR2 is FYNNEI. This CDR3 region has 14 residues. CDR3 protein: CASTLTPAETEQFF. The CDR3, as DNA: TGTGCCAGCACCCTGACCCCAGCGGAAACTGAGCAGTTCTTC.

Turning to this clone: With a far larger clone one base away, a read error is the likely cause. This CDR3 is CASRARGWSTEAFF. As DNA, the CDR3 is TGTGCCAGCAGGGCCAGGGGGTGGAGCACTGAAGCTTTCTTT. J is TRBJ1-1 and V is TRBV27; 7 bases are shared with TRBD1. V trimming: 6 bases; J trimming: 4 bases; junction bases outside the gene matches: 8. Germline CDR1 reads MNHEY; CDR2 reads SMNVEV (reference sequence). CDR3 length: 14 amino acids.